What follows are 3 T cell receptor beta chains derived from one specimen sequenced in a study of regulatory T cells in long-lasting Graves disease. With iRepertoire HTBI primers and Arm-PCR of CDR3 regions, TCR beta libraries were built. TCRdb redid the calling of the multiplex PCR reads with MiXCR, one entry per CDR3 protein. This sample carries 350,000 to 450,000 distinct CDR3 sequences, just under 15% of them seen once, and the ten largest clones take approximately 15%. Time point given: newly diagnosed GD, antithyroid drugs for less than 3 months. Preparation of the TCR library used RNA extracted from PBMCs. The sample also formed part of further work on T cells in Graves' hyperthyroidism and ophthalmopathy.

Sequencing was performed on peripheral blood mononuclear cells (PBMCs), taken at new diagnosis, from a patient treated with antithyroid drugs. The source is a woman aged 25-40 years with Graves disease.

This chain uses TRBV10-3 with TRBJ2-1; D gene ambiguous. Per germline, CDR1 ENHRY and CDR2 SYGVKD. V lost 4 bases, J lost 1 base, and 8 bases lay in between. There are 14 residues in the CDR3. The CDR3 coding sequence is TGTGCCATCAGTGCGGGCGGATCCTACAATGAGCAGTTCTTC. Translating gives CAISAGGSYNEQFF.

This clonotype was picked up many times. The chain recombines TRBV18 with TRBJ1-5; TRBD1 matches at 8 bases. J lost 2 bases, V lost 4 bases, and 7 bases had no gene match. The CDR3 sequence is 16 residues long. The V gene's germline CDR1 is KGHSH and CDR2 LQKENI. CDR3 nucleotide sequence: TGTGCCAGCTCACGAGAAGGACAGGGAGGCAATCAGCCCCAGCATTTT. Translated, it gives CASSREGQGGNQPQHF. The variable domain in full, completed from reference TRBV18 and TRBJ1-5, reads NAGVMQNPRHLVRRRGQEARLRCSPMKGHSHVYWYRQLPEEGLKFMVYLQKENIIDESGMPKERFSAEFPKEGPSILRIQQVVRGDSAAYFCASSREGQGGNQPQHFGDGTRLSIL.

Points on this clonotype: This may be a read error, as it is one base from a much larger clone. The chain links TRBV20-1 to TRBJ2-1, with D possibly being TRBD2 (6 bases). Germline assignment: CDR1 DFQATT and CDR2 SNEGSKA (reference sequence). The V end lost 4 bases, the J end lost 10 bases, and 23 bases lay between the germline ends. The CDR3 has 15 residues. The CDR3 nucleotides read TGCAGTGCTACATCCGGGAGCCTGAGCTCCTACGAGCAGTTCTTC. Translating it yields CSATSGSLSSYEQFF.